What follows describes a single TCR beta chain. A read error may produce the germline difference seen at one junction end. This entry belongs to a study of T cells in localized non-small cell lung cancer. Using immunoSEQ multiplex PCR, the repertoire was profiled, and TCRdb retains in-frame clones only, with some absent. The sample yields about 31,000 clones, roughly 90% seen once. The germline gives CDR1 SSHAT, CDR2 FNYEAQ (reference sequence). The CDR3 has 13 residues. The sample in question was peripheral blood mononuclear cells, obtained before any cancer treatment. The TCR originated in a woman aged 35 to 69 with stage III lung adenocarcinoma. This chain connects TRBV7-7 to TRBJ2-3; no reliable D call. CDR3 residues: CASSLGPTDTQYF. In nucleotides, the CDR3 is TGTGCTAGCAGCCTTGGCCCCACAGATACGCAGTATTTT.